These 3 T cell receptor beta chains share one sample of origin, sequenced in a study of blood T cell repertoires in COVID-19. Produced via immunoSEQ multiplex PCR; TCRdb's table is partial and in-frame only. The sample has 150,000 to 200,000 clones, 87% seen once. The material sequenced was peripheral blood. The receptors here all came from a man aged 60 to 75 with active or convalescent COVID-19.

The rearrangement links TRBV5-1 to TRBJ2-5; tentative D call: TRBD1 (6 bases). This CDR3 has 15 residues. Germline V gene sequence: CDR1 SGHRS, CDR2 YFSETQ. V lost 6 bases to trimming and J lost 4 bases, with 19 bases between them. DNA for the CDR3: TGCGCCAGCACGCCTTACCGGGACAACCGAGAGACCCAGTACTTC. It encodes CASTPYRDNRETQYF.

The CDR3 protein is CATSSRGMETQYF. CDR3 nucleotides: TGTGCCACCAGTAGCAGGGGGATGGAGACCCAGTACTTC. The chain links TRBV24-1 to TRBJ2-5, with TRBD1 matching 7 bases. The germline CDR1 and CDR2 sequences are KGHDR and SFDVKD. With 6 bases clipped from V and 5 bases from J, the junction kept 5 bases outside the gene matches. This CDR3 is built from 13 residues.

Worth noting for this clone: This same CDR3 is encoded by further DNA sequences in the sample. V gene TRBV6-5 combines with J gene TRBJ1-3; D might be TRBD1 (6 bases). Per the germline V gene, CDR1 is MNHEY and CDR2 is SVGAGI. The CDR3 spans 15 residues. V dropped 2 bases and J dropped 1 base, with 9 bases sitting between them. The CDR3 region has the DNA TGTGCCAGCAGTTACAGCAGGGGATCTGGAAACACCATATATTTT. The encoded protein is CASSYSRGSGNTIYF.